The 3 T cell receptor beta chains below come from one sample, sequenced in a study of cytomegalovirus exposure and HLA in healthy donors. It was with 60 Vbeta and 13 Jbeta primers that the PCR ran. Here immunoSEQ multiplex PCR was the method, and the copy in TCRdb shows in-frame clones only, minus some. Its table lists under 200,000 clones. Input material: PBMCs. Source of these receptors: a man aged 30 to 39 in good health and CMV-seronegative.

The chain couples TRBV4-1 to TRBJ1-1; 11 nucleotides line up with TRBD1. The CDR3 loop spans 15 amino acids. Germline CDR1 and CDR2: MGHRA and YSYEKL. V lost 1 base and J lost 5; bases outside the gene matches: 3. The CDR3 DNA reads as TGCGCCAGCAGCCAAGTGGGACAGGGGGTAACTGAAGCTTTCTTT. As protein: CASSQVGQGVTEAFF.

The CDR3 nucleotides are TGTGCCAGCAGTCCCCAGGGGCGATCTGGGGCCAACGTCCTGACTTTC. It specifies CASSPQGRSGANVLTF. V and J are TRBV28 and TRBJ2-6, with D maybe TRBD1 (6 bases). The CDR3 has 16 amino acids. V lost 5 bases and J 1 base, leaving 12 bases between the germline ends. Looked up from germline, CDR1 is MDHEN and CDR2 is SYDVKM.

J is TRBJ2-7 and V is TRBV11-2; D remains ambiguous. The CDR3 spans 13 residues. Germline assignment: CDR1 SGHAT and CDR2 FQNNGV. The germline V and J ends were trimmed by 5 bases and 4 bases, with 12 bases remaining between them. CDR3 DNA sequence: TGTGCCAGCAGCCCTGACACATATTACGAGCAGTACTTC. It specifies CASSPDTYYEQYF.